These T cell receptor beta chains were read from a single sample in a study of blood T cell repertoires in COVID-19. Repertoires were generated with immunoSEQ multiplex PCR, while TCRdb's copy carries only in-frame clones and drops some. The data show a few hundred thousand clones, with around 89% seen just once and under 4% held by the top ten. The material sequenced was PBMCs or T cells enriched from blood (not recorded which). The receptor source for this set is a woman between 18 and 30 years old in a cohort exposed to, infected with or recovered from COVID-19 (not recorded which). CDR3s include the opening cysteine and the closing phenylalanine or tryptophan. The D gene is left open where the match is weak. Some rows mark clone size as missing; the rest say once, few, many or name a class of expanded clone.

J: TRBJ1-3
D: -
size: once
V: TRBV6-5
DNA: TGTGCCAGCGGAGTTACGAGTGCTCCTGGAAACACCATATATTTT
CDR3: CASGVTSAPGNTIYF

J: TRBJ2-5
D: -
size: -
V: TRBV29-1
DNA: TGCAGCGTCCACACAGGGGCGGGGGAGACCCAGTACTTC
CDR3: CSVHTGAGETQYF

J: TRBJ2-1
D: -
size: few
V: TRBV30
DNA: TGTGCCTGGAGTTCCAGCGGGCGCTACAATGAGCAGTTCTTC
CDR3: CAWSSSGRYNEQFF

J: TRBJ1-2
D: -
size: once
V: TRBV3-1/TRBV3-2
DNA: TGTGCCAGCAGCCAATCCAGGGATTATGGCTACACCTTC
CDR3: CASSQSRDYGYTF

J: TRBJ1-2
D: -
size: -
V: TRBV2
DNA: TGTGCCAGCAGTGCGGGGTCGGGGGTTCGTGGCTACACCTTC
CDR3: CASSAGSGVRGYTF

J: TRBJ2-2
D: -
size: -
V: TRBV27
DNA: TGTGCCAGCAGTTTGAGAGGAGAGCCCAACGCGAACACCGGGGAGCTGTTTTTT
CDR3: CASSLRGEPNANTGELFF

J: TRBJ1-1
D: TRBD1
size: once
V: TRBV10-3
DNA: TGTGCCATCAGTGAGTCGACAGGGATGATGACTGAAGCTTTCTTT
CDR3: CAISESTGMMTEAFF

J: TRBJ1-5
D: -
size: -
V: TRBV24-1
DNA: TGTGCCACCAGTGACTTCGACAGTCAGCCCCAGCATTTT
CDR3: CATSDFDSQPQHF

J: TRBJ1-2
D: TRBD1
size: -
V: TRBV27
DNA: TGTGCCAGCAGTATCAACCGGGACAGGGGGAGAGGGTGTGGCTACACCTTC
CDR3: CASSINRDRGRGCGYTF

J: TRBJ1-2
D: -
size: -
V: TRBV10-2
DNA: TGCGCCAGCCGACGGGGGGGGGCGCCCCCTTCTAACTATGGCTACACCTTC
CDR3: CASRRGGAPPSNYGYTF

J: TRBJ2-2
D: -
size: -
V: TRBV18
DNA: TGTGCCAGCTCACCGGGACTCACCAACACCGGGGAGCTGTTTTTT
CDR3: CASSPGLTNTGELFF

J: TRBJ2-3
D: -
size: -
V: TRBV5-1
DNA: TGCGCCAGCAGCTTGGTGCAGGGCACAGATACGCAGTATTTT
CDR3: CASSLVQGTDTQYF

J: TRBJ1-2
D: -
size: -
V: TRBV21-1
DNA: TGTGCCAGCAGCGGAGGGGGCACTACTAACTATGGCTACACCTTC
CDR3: CASSGGGTTNYGYTF

J: TRBJ2-1
D: -
size: -
V: TRBV4-2
DNA: TGTGCCAGCAGCCAAGATTGGTCTACAGGGACTAACAATGAGCAGTTCTTC
CDR3: CASSQDWSTGTNNEQFF

J: TRBJ2-7
D: TRBD1
size: -
V: TRBV5-5
DNA: TGTGCCAGCAGCCGACAGGGGGTGAGGGAGGGATACGAGCAGTACTTC
CDR3: CASSRQGVREGYEQYF

J: TRBJ2-7
D: TRBD2
size: -
V: TRBV10-1
DNA: TGCGCCAGCAGTGAGTCGGGGAAGCGGGGGGCCATCTACGAGCAGTACTTC
CDR3: CASSESGKRGAIYEQYF

J: TRBJ2-7
D: TRBD2
size: -
V: TRBV19
DNA: TGTGCCAGTAGTGCCGGGACTAGCGGGAGTGTCAAATTCTACGAGCAGTACTTC
CDR3: CASSAGTSGSVKFYEQYF

J: TRBJ1-6
D: -
size: -
V: TRBV21-1
DNA: TGTGCCAGCAGCAAAGAGAGGGGGAATTCACCCCTCCACTTT
CDR3: CASSKERGNSPLHF